This T cell receptor (beta chain) was recovered during a study of T cell repertoires in cytomegalovirus infection. Study context: Carrying CMV and the relevant HLA type showed in public TCR beta signatures.

The CDR3 has 16 residues. CDR1 is SEHNR, CDR2 FQNEAQ, per germline (reference sequence). The V segment lost 7 bases and the J segment 14 bases; nucleotides outside the gene matches: 15. MiXCR, run by TCRdb on the reads, gives a single entry per CDR3 protein. The sample has hundreds of thousands of distinct CDR3 sequences, roughly 30% seen once. Concerning this clonotype: Its specificity is not known.

The sequence came from a human donor in good health (CMV status not recorded). Some clones in this sample may be carry-over from other donors' samples. The material was cultured CD8+ T cells from PBMCs, obtained from culture after CMV antigen stimulation. The chain carries TRBV7-9 and TRBJ2-1; the match to TRBD2 covers 15 bases. As DNA, the CDR3 is TGTGCCAGCATCGCGCCGGGACTAGCGGGGGGCGGAGGAGAGTTCTTC. Its translation is CASIAPGLAGGGGEFF.